Below are 10 T cell receptor beta chains sequenced from a single sample in a study of post-analysis software for immune sequencing data. These receptors have no identified antigens. Researchers reported that TCR beta cDNA libraries carried unique molecular identifiers. TCRdb independently ran MiXCR on the PCR reads; one entry per CDR3 protein. Of roughly 700,000 distinct CDR3 sequences listed, about 27% are singletons. Study-wide results and caveats: In patients, about five TRBV segments were more frequent than in controls, with TRBV5-6, TRBV5-1 and TRBV20-1 among them.

The specimen sequenced was blood. These TCRs come from a girl aged 5 to 17 with multiple sclerosis.

Turning to this clonotype: A much larger clonotype is one base distant, so this may be a read error. The chain uses TRBV7-2 and TRBJ2-5; the D is unclear. Germline V gene sequence: CDR1 SGHTA, CDR2 FQGNSA. The CDR3 extends over 14 amino acids. CDR3 sequence: CVSSYYFKQETQYF. The CDR3 DNA reads as TGTGTCAGCAGCTATTACTTTAAGCAAGAGACCCAGTACTTC.

The V gene is TRBV7-2, the J gene TRBJ2-1; D remains ambiguous. The CDR3 runs to 13 residues. CDR1 and CDR2 (germline): SGHTA, FQGNSA. V gave up 3 bases and J gave up 6 bases, with 9 bases separating them. CDR3 sequence: CASSFYSANEQFF. CDR3 bases: TGTGCCAGCAGCTTTTATTCAGCCAATGAGCAGTTCTTC. The whole variable domain, filled in from reference TRBV7-2 and TRBJ2-1, reads GAGVSQSPSNKVTEKGKDVELRCDPISGHTALYWYRQSLGQGLEFLIYFQGNSAPDKSGLPSDRFSAERTGGSVSTLTIQRTQQEDSAVYLCASSFYSANEQFFGPGTRLTVL.

This clonotype has more than one count but fewer than ten. V is TRBV12-3 or TRBV12-4 and J is TRBJ2-1, with D possibly being TRBD2 (5 bases). V was trimmed by 6 bases and J by 3 bases, leaving 12 bases between them. CDR3 length: 14 amino acids. The CDR3 sequence is CASSPSRDYNEQFF. CDR3 in DNA: TGTGCCAGCAGCCCATCGAGGGACTACAATGAGCAGTTCTTC.

In its sample, this clonotype was seen many times. This sequence joins TRBV29-1 and TRBJ2-7; D ambiguous. V was shortened by 6 bases and J by 1 base, with 10 bases between the two germline ends. The length of the CDR3 is 12 residues. Germline CDR1 SQVTM, CDR2 ANQGSEA. The CDR3 nucleotides read TGCAGCGTGGCGCTCGGTTCCTACGAGCAGTACTTC. Translated, it gives CSVALGSYEQYF.

The chain joins TRBV12-3 or TRBV12-4 to TRBJ1-5; no definite D call. Trimming took off 3 bases at V and 4 bases at J, with 13 bases between the two ends. This CDR3 is built from 15 residues. DNA of the CDR3: TGTGCCAGCAGTTTCCCCACAGAAGGTAATCAGCCCCAGCATTTT. Translated, it gives CASSFPTEGNQPQHF.

This sequence joins TRBV28 and TRBJ2-5, with a weak D call TRBD1 (6 bases). Trimming pared 5 bases from V and 0 bases from J, leaving 13 bases between. CDR3 size: 15 residues. Germline CDR1 is MDHEN and CDR2 is SYDVKM. The CDR3: CASSQQGRYQETQYF. CDR3 in DNA: TGTGCCAGCAGTCAACAGGGTCGATACCAAGAGACCCAGTACTTC.

The rearrangement uses TRBV20-1 and TRBJ2-5, with D perhaps matching TRBD2 (7 bases). Trimming removed 5 bases at V and 11 bases at J, with 27 bases between. This CDR3 is built from 15 residues. From germline, CDR1 is DFQATT and CDR2 SNEGSKA (reference sequence). The CDR3 reads CSAERGGASYNEQYF. In DNA, the CDR3 is TGCAGTGCTGAGAGAGGGGGGGCCTCCTACAATGAGCAGTACTTC.

This clonotype appeared a few times. V and J are TRBV6-1 and TRBJ1-2, with 8 bases identical to TRBD1. Germline V gives CDR1 MNHNS, CDR2 SASEGT. The CDR3 runs to 13 residues. The trim removed 6 bases at V and 6 bases at J, leaving 6 bases unmatched. The CDR3 sequence: CASRKAGGHGYTF. The CDR3 DNA reads as TGTGCCAGCAGAAAGGCAGGGGGCCATGGCTACACCTTC.

The J gene is TRBJ2-1, the V gene TRBV20-1, with 11 bases lining up with TRBD2. Germline V gene lookup returns CDR1 DFQATT and CDR2 SNEGSKA (reference sequence). The length of the CDR3 is 20 residues. Losses at the gene ends were 6 bases for V and 1 base for J; bases not matched to a gene: 20. Written as DNA, the CDR3 is TGCAGTGCAGACCTCAGACTAGCGGGGAGGGGGGAAGGATCCTACAATGAGCAGTTCTTC. Translation: CSADLRLAGRGEGSYNEQFF.

J is TRBJ2-1 and V is TRBV7-9, with D possibly being TRBD1 (6 bases). Between the trimmed V and J ends, which lost 5 bases and 11 bases, there was a span of 19 bases. Germline V lookup: CDR1 SEHNR, CDR2 FQNEAQ (reference sequence). This CDR3 has 14 amino acids. In DNA, the CDR3 is TGTGCCAGCAGCCCGACAGAGGGGGTTAATAAGCAGTTCTTC. Encoded protein: CASSPTEGVNKQFF.